These T cell receptor beta chains were read from a single sample in a study of OX40 agonist ivuxolimab in advanced cancers. Sequenced by immunoSEQ multiplex PCR; TCRdb stores in-frame clones only, minus some. The profile shows 47,000 or so clones, roughly 90% of them singletons. The sequences come from CD4+ or CD8+ T cells sorted from blood, collected in a trial of the OX40 agonist ivuxolimab. The receptors here all came from an adult with an advanced solid tumor such as melanoma, head and neck, liver or kidney cancer. Both conserved end residues are part of each CDR3. D genes are given only for firm matches. Rows give clone size only sometimes, using once, few, many, or a class for an expanded clone.

J	D	V	size	CDR3	DNA
TRBJ1-1	TRBD1	TRBV11-2	NA	CASSLSRQGMIEAFF	TGTGCCAGCAGCTTATCCCGACAGGGAATGATTGAAGCTTTCTTT
TRBJ2-5	NA	TRBV27	once	CASSFNYLGASSYQETQYF	TGTGCCAGCAGTTTTAACTACTTAGGAGCGAGTTCTTACCAAGAGACCCAGTACTTC
TRBJ2-1	TRBD2	TRBV7-8	NA	CASSLSSSGEGEQFF	TGTGCCAGCAGCTTAAGTTCTAGCGGGGAGGGTGAGCAGTTCTTC
TRBJ2-7	NA	TRBV4-1	once	CASSQEGQASYEQYF	TGCGCCAGCAGCCAAGAAGGTCAGGCGTCCTACGAGCAGTACTTC
TRBJ2-1	TRBD1	TRBV6-6	NA	CASSAGTATYNEQFF	TGTGCCAGCAGTGCCGGGACAGCAACCTACAATGAGCAGTTCTTC
TRBJ1-4	NA	TRBV19	NA	CASSIGEKLFF	TGTGCCAGTAGTATAGGTGAAAAACTGTTTTTT
TRBJ1-3	NA	TRBV7-8	NA	CASSPGASSGNTIYF	TGTGCCAGCAGCCCAGGCGCGAGCTCTGGAAACACCATATATTTT
TRBJ2-5	NA	TRBV7-9	NA	CASSTPQRDQETQYF	TGTGCCAGCAGCACTCCGCAGCGGGACCAAGAGACCCAGTACTTC
TRBJ2-7	NA	TRBV6-6	NA	CASSSTNPYEQYF	TGTGCCAGCAGTTCGACTAACCCCTACGAGCAGTACTTC
TRBJ2-1	TRBD1	TRBV14	once	CASSQAGTGLDEQFF	TGTGCCAGCAGCCAGGCCGGGACAGGGCTGGATGAGCAGTTCTTC
TRBJ2-7	TRBD1	TRBV6-1	once	CASSEWGQGAYEQYF	TGTGCCAGCAGTGAATGGGGACAGGGGGCTTACGAGCAGTACTTC
TRBJ2-7	NA	TRBV28	NA	CASLSRGGRSSYEQYF	TGTGCCAGCTTATCCCGTGGAGGCAGGTCTTCCTACGAGCAGTACTTC
TRBJ2-7	NA	TRBV18	NA	CASSPSGSFGSEQYF	TGTGCCAGCTCACCATCTGGGTCGTTTGGCTCCGAGCAGTACTTC
TRBJ1-6	NA	TRBV4-1	NA	CASSQGGINNSPLHF	TGCGCCAGCAGCCAAGGGGGAATCAATAATTCACCCCTCCACTTT
TRBJ2-6	NA	TRBV4-2	NA	CASSHVDVRTLSGANVLTF	TGTGCCAGCAGCCATGTTGACGTGAGGACCCTCTCTGGGGCCAACGTCCTGACTTTC
TRBJ2-5	NA	TRBV28	NA	CASSPGPGETQYF	TGTGCCAGCAGTCCCGGGCCAGGAGAGACCCAGTACTTC
TRBJ2-7	TRBD1	TRBV19	NA	CASSAGTGKYEQYF	TGTGCCAGTAGTGCCGGGACAGGGAAGTACGAGCAGTACTTC
TRBJ2-7	NA	TRBV4-1	NA	CASSQAPFYEQYF	TGCGCCAGCAGCCAAGCACCTTTCTACGAGCAGTACTTC
TRBJ2-1	NA	TRBV5-6	NA	CASSLGALGSVGEQFF	TGTGCCAGCAGCTTGGGGGCCCTGGGTAGCGTTGGGGAGCAGTTCTTC
TRBJ2-2	NA	TRBV5-5	NA	CASSLGGSGELFF	TGTGCCAGCAGCTTGGGGGGATCCGGGGAGCTGTTTTTT
TRBJ2-7	NA	TRBV14	once	CASSPLHLGDEQYF	TGTGCCAGCAGCCCCCTCCACCTCGGCGACGAGCAGTACTTC
TRBJ1-6	TRBD1	TRBV7-2	NA	CASSSGQGLTPLHF	TGTGCCAGCAGCTCGGGACAGGGGTTAACACCCCTCCACTTT
TRBJ2-5	NA	TRBV4-3	NA	CASSQDGAGGETQYF	TGCGCCAGCAGCCAAGATGGCGCAGGGGGGGAGACCCAGTACTTC
TRBJ1-2	NA	TRBV20-1	NA	CSARSGLGYTF	TGCAGTGCTAGATCGGGGCTTGGCTACACCTTC
TRBJ1-1	NA	TRBV4-3	NA	CASSLRSGTKNTEAFF	TGCGCCAGCAGCCTACGATCCGGGACGAAGAACACTGAAGCTTTCTTT
TRBJ1-2	NA	TRBV2	NA	CASSDLTGNGYTF	TGTGCCAGCAGTGATTTAACAGGGAATGGCTACACCTTC
TRBJ2-7	NA	TRBV7-9	few	CASSTFVGGHEQYF	TGTGCCAGCAGCACCTTCGTGGGTGGGCACGAGCAGTACTTC
TRBJ2-2	NA	TRBV30	NA	CAWSVFRAGELFF	TGTGCCTGGAGTGTTTTCAGGGCCGGGGAGCTGTTTTTT
TRBJ2-7	NA	TRBV6-1	NA	CASSLRGDEQYF	TGTGCCAGCAGCCTCAGGGGGGACGAGCAGTACTTC
TRBJ2-1	TRBD1	TRBV4-1	NA	CASSQVTGEYNEQFF	TGCGCCAGCAGCCAAGTGACAGGGGAATACAATGAGCAGTTCTTC
TRBJ1-2	NA	TRBV4-3	NA	CASSQVPLVDGYTF	TGCGCCAGCAGCCAAGTGCCTTTGGTCGATGGCTACACCTTC
TRBJ2-7	NA	TRBV29-1	NA	CSFVGPTVGEQYF	TGCAGCTTCGTCGGACCTACCGTGGGAGAGCAGTACTTC
TRBJ1-3	TRBD1	TRBV7-2	NA	CASSLPKEQGVIAGNTIYF	TGTGCCAGCAGCTTGCCAAAAGAACAGGGGGTAATCGCTGGAAACACCATATATTTT
TRBJ1-2	NA	TRBV27	few	CASSFRESWGYTF	TGTGCCAGCAGTTTTCGGGAATCTTGGGGCTACACCTTC
TRBJ1-5	NA	TRBV9	NA	CASSVAGNQPQHF	TGTGCCAGCAGCGTAGCGGGCAATCAGCCCCAGCATTTT
TRBJ1-5	NA	TRBV27	NA	CASSRAGNQPQHF	TGTGCCAGCAGTCGGGCGGGAAATCAGCCCCAGCATTTT
TRBJ2-7	NA	TRBV25-1	NA	CASSEWGESYEQYF	TGTGCCAGCAGTGAATGGGGCGAGTCCTACGAGCAGTACTTC
TRBJ2-5	NA	TRBV27	NA	CASSSGVGIQETQYF	TGTGCCAGCAGTTCAGGTGTGGGAATCCAAGAGACCCAGTACTTC
TRBJ1-1	NA	TRBV4-1	NA	CASSHAGSNTEAFF	TGCGCCAGCAGCCATGCAGGGTCGAACACTGAAGCTTTCTTT
TRBJ1-2	NA	TRBV27	NA	CASSLSGNYGYTF	TGTGCCAGCAGTTTATCAGGGAACTATGGCTACACCTTC
TRBJ2-1	NA	TRBV10-1	NA	CASKSLLYNEQFF	TGCGCCAGCAAGTCCTTACTCTACAATGAGCAGTTCTTC
TRBJ1-1	NA	TRBV6-5	NA	CASSYDSANTEAFF	TGTGCCAGCAGTTACGACAGTGCGAACACTGAAGCTTTCTTT
TRBJ1-2	NA	TRBV19	NA	CASIGVRNGYTF	TGTGCCAGTATAGGGGTGAGAAATGGCTACACCTTC
TRBJ2-7	NA	TRBV7-8	NA	CASSLRGFYEQYF	TGTGCCAGCAGCTTACGAGGGTTCTACGAGCAGTACTTC
TRBJ2-2	NA	TRBV9	NA	CASQDTGELFF	TGTGCCAGCCAGGACACCGGGGAGCTGTTTTTT
TRBJ2-6	NA	TRBV30	NA	CAWSSGAGANVLTF	TGTGCCTGGAGCTCAGGGGCCGGGGCCAACGTCCTGACTTTC
TRBJ2-3	NA	TRBV5-1	NA	CASSLAGGIDTDTQYF	TGCGCCAGCAGCTTGGCCGGAGGGATCGACACAGATACGCAGTATTTT
TRBJ2-6	NA	TRBV4-1	few	CASSQGWTLTSGANVLTF	TGCGCCAGCAGCCAGGGCTGGACTCTTACCTCTGGGGCCAACGTCCTGACTTTC
TRBJ2-3	NA	TRBV9	once	CASSVQVLDAQYF	TGTGCCAGCAGCGTTCAGGTGCTAGACGCGCAGTATTTT
TRBJ1-5	NA	TRBV15	NA	CATSRDRGSNQPQHF	TGTGCCACCAGCAGAGACAGGGGAAGCAATCAGCCCCAGCATTTT
TRBJ2-5	NA	TRBV27	NA	CASGTYQETQYF	TGTGCCAGCGGGACCTACCAAGAGACCCAGTACTTC